This T cell receptor beta chain was captured in a study of blood T cell repertoires in COVID-19. Per the germline V gene, CDR1 is LGHDT and CDR2 is YNNKEL (reference sequence). The CDR3 runs to 16 residues. V lost 4 bases to trimming and J lost 5 bases; unmatched junction nucleotides: 13. Across about two dozen US areas, participants ranged in age from 18 to 89 years. Some clones are missing from TCRdb's copy, which holds only in-frame ones; the method was immunoSEQ multiplex PCR. The sample shows a few hundred thousand clones, about 90% of them seen only once. A single count supports this clone. V usage is TRBV3-1 (or the pseudogene TRBV3-2) and J usage is TRBJ2-5; the match to TRBD1 covers 7 bases. Input material: PBMCs or T cells enriched from blood (not recorded which). The receptor was isolated from a woman aged 25 to 39 who had recovered from COVID-19. This chain's CDR3 is CASSPPNRGLSETQYF. The DNA for the CDR3 is TGTGCCAGCAGCCCCCCGAACAGGGGTCTTTCGGAGACCCAGTACTTC.